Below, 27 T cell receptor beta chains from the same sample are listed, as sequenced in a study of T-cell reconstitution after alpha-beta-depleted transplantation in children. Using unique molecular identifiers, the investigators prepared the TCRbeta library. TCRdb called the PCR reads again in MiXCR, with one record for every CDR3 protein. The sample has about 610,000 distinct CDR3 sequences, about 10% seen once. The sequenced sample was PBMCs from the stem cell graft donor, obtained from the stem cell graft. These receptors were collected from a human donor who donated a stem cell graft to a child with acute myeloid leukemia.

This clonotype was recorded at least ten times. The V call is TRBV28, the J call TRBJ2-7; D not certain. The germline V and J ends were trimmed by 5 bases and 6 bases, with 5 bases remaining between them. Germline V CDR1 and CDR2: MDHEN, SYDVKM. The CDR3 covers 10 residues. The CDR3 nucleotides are TGTGCCAGCAGTCGGGTCGAGCAGTACTTC. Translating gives CASSRVEQYF.

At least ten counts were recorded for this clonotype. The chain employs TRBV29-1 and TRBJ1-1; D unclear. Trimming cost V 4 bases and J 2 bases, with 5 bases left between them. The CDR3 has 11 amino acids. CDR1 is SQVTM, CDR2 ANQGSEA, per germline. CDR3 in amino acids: CSVGSNTEAFF. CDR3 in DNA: TGCAGCGTTGGGTCCAACACTGAAGCTTTCTTT.

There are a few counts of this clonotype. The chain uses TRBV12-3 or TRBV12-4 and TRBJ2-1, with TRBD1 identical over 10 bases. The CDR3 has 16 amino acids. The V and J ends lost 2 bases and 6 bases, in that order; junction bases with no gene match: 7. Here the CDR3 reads CASSLPGTGDSNEQFF. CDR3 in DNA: TGTGCCAGCAGTTTACCTGGGACAGGGGATTCCAATGAGCAGTTCTTC.

CDR3 bases: TGCAGCGTTACCTTTGGCAACCCCAATGAGCAGTTCTTC. This translates into CSVTFGNPNEQFF. The chain uses TRBV29-1 and TRBJ2-1, with D hard to call. With 5 bases removed from V and 6 bases from J, the gap between germline ends came to 14 bases. The germline CDR1 and CDR2 sequences are SQVTM and ANQGSEA. This CDR3 spans 13 amino acids.

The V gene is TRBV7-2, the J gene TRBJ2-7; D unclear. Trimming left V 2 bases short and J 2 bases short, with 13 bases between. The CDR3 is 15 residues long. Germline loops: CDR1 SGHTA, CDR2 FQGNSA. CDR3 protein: CASSLRVGSTYEQYF. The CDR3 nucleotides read TGTGCCAGCAGCTTAAGGGTGGGGTCTACCTACGAGCAGTACTTC.

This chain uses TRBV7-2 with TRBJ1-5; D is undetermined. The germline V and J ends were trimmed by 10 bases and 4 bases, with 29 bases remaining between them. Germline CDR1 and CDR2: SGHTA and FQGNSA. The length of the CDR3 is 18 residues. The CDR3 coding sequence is TGTGCCAAGCTATTTTTAGGAGGTGTATTATCGGTAAATCAGCCCCAGCATTTT. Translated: CAKLFLGGVLSVNQPQHF.

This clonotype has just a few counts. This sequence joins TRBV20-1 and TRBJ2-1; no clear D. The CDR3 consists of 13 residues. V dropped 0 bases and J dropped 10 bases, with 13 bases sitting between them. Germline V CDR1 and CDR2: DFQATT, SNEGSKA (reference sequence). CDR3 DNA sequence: TGCAGTGCTAGAGACCCCAGGTTTGGGGAGCAGTTCTTC. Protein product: CSARDPRFGEQFF.

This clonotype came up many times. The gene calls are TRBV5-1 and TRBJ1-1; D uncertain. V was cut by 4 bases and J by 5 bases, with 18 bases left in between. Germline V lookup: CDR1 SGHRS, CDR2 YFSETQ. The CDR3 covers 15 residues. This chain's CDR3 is CASSRGGQAATEAFF. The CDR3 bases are TGCGCCAGCAGCCGGGGAGGGCAGGCGGCTACTGAAGCTTTCTTT.

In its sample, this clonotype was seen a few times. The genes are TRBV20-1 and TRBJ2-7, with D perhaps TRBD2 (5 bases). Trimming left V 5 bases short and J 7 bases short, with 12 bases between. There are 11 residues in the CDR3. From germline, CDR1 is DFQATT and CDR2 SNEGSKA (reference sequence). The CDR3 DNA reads TGCAGTGCTGTTGACCCGGGGGAGCAGTACTTC. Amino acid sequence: CSAVDPGEQYF.

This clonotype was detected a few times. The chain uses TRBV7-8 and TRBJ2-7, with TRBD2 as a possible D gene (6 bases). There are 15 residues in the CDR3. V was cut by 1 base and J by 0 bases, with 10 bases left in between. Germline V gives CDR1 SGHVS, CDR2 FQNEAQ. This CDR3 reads CASSLVSGTSYEQYF. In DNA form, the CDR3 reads TGTGCCAGCAGCTTAGTTAGCGGCACCTCCTACGAGCAGTACTTC.

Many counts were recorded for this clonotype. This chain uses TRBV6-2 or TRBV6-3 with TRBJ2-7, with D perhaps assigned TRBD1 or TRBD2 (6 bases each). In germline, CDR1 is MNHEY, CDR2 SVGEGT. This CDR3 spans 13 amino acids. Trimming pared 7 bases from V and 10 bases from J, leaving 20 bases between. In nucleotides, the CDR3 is TGTGCCAGCAACCTTTTGCCGGGGGACACTCAGTACTTC. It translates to CASNLLPGDTQYF.

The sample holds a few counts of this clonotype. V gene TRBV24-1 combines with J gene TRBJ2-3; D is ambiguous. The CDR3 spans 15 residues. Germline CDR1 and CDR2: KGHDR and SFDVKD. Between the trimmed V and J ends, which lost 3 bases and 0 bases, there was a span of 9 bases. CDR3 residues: CATSDPSPSTDTQYF. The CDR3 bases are TGTGCCACCAGTGATCCCTCACCAAGCACAGATACGCAGTATTTT.

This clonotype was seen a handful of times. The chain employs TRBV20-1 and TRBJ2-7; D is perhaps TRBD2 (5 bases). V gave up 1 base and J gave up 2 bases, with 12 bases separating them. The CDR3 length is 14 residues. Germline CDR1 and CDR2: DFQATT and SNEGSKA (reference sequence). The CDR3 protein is CSARATDLPYEQYF. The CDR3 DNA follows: TGCAGTGCTAGAGCGACGGACTTACCCTACGAGCAGTACTTC.

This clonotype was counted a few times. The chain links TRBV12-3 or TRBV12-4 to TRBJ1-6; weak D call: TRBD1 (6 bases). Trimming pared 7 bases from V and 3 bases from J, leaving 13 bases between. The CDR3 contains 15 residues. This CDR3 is CASIKGGIYNSPLHF. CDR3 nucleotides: TGTGCCAGCATCAAAGGGGGTATCTATAATTCACCCCTCCACTTT.

CDR3 protein: CSARLGSGSNEQFF. Written as DNA, the CDR3 is TGCAGCGCCCGACTCGGTAGCGGGAGCAATGAGCAGTTCTTC. This chain joins TRBV29-1 and TRBJ2-1; 9 bases align to TRBD2. The ends lost 7 bases at V and 6 bases at J; junction bases unmatched: 10. There are 14 residues in the CDR3. Looked up from germline, CDR1 is SQVTM and CDR2 is ANQGSEA.

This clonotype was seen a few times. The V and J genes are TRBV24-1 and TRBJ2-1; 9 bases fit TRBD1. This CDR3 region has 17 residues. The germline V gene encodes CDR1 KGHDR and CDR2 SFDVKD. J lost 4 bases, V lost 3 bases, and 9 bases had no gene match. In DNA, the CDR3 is TGTGCCACCAGTGATACCTCTACAGGGGGCGCATACAATGAGCAGTTCTTC. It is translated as CATSDTSTGGAYNEQFF.

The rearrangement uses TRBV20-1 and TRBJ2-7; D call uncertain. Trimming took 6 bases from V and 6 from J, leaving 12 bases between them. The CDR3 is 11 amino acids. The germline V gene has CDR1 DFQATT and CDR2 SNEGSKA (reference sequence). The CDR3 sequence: CSASRPSEQYF. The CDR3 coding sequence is TGCAGTGCCTCACGCCCCTCCGAGCAGTACTTC.

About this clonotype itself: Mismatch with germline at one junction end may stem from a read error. CDR3 DNA: TGCAGTGCTAGAACGCCGAGTCTACCAAATTTT. It encodes CSARTPSLPNF. The rearrangement uses TRBV20-1 and TRBJ2-3; D not certain. Germline CDR1 is DFQATT and CDR2 is SNEGSKA (reference sequence). The CDR3 runs 11 residues.

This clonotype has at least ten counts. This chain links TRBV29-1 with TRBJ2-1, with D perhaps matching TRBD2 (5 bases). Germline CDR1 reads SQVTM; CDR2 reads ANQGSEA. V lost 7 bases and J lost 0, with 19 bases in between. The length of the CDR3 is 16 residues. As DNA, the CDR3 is TGCAGCGCCGAGCCCCGAGGGCCAGGCTCCTACAATGAGCAGTTCTTC. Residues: CSAEPRGPGSYNEQFF.

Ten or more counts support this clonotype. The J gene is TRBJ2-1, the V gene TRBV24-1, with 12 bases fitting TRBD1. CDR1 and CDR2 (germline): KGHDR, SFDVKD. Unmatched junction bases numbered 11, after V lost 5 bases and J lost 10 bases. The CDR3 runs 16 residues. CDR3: CATSGPGTGGKGEQFF. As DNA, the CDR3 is TGTGCCACCAGTGGTCCCGGGACAGGGGGCAAGGGGGAGCAGTTCTTC.

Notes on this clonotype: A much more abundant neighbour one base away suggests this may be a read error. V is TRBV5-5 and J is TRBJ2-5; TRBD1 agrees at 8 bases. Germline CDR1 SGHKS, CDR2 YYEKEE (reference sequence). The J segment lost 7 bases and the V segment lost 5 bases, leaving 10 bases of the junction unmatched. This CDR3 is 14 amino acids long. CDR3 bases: TGTGCCAGCAGGAGGGACAGGCCCGAAGTGACCCAGTACTTC. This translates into CASRRDRPEVTQYF.

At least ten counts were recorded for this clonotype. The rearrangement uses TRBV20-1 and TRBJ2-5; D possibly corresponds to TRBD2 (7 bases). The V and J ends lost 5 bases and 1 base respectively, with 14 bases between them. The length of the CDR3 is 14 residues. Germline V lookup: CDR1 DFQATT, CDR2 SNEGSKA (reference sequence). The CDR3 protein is CSAPRGGPQETQYF. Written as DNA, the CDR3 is TGCAGTGCTCCCAGGGGAGGGCCCCAAGAGACCCAGTACTTC.

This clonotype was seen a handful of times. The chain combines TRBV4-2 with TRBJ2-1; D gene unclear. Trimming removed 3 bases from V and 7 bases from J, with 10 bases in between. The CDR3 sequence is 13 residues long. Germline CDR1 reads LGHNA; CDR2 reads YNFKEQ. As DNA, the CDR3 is TGTGCCAGCAGCCAGGGTTACCCGAATGAGCAGTTCTTC. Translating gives CASSQGYPNEQFF.

The CDR3 bases are TGCAGTGCTTGGCCCACCGTACAGGGGAACCACGAGCAGTACTTC. This translates into CSAWPTVQGNHEQYF. The chain is built from TRBV20-1 and TRBJ2-7, with 7 bases lining up with TRBD1. CDR1 and CDR2 (germline): DFQATT, SNEGSKA (reference sequence). The CDR3 sequence is 15 residues long. V lost 5 bases and J lost 5; bases outside the gene matches: 15.

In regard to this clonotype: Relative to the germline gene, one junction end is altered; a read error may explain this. The CDR3 DNA reads as TGTGCCAGCAGCTTCGAGGATGTTGGAGATACGCAGTGTTTT. Translation gives CASSFEDVGDTQCF. This chain uses TRBV7-9 with TRBJ2-3; D is ambiguous. The germline gives CDR1 SEHNR, CDR2 FQNEAQ (reference sequence). CDR3 length: 14 residues.

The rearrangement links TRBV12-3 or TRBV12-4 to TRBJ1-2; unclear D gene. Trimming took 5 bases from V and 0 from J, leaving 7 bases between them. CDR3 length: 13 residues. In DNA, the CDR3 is TGTGCCAGCAGTGTGGACGCTAACTATGGCTACACCTTC. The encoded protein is CASSVDANYGYTF.

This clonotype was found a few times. Written as DNA, the CDR3 is TGTGCCTGGAGTGTCCCCTCCGGAGCGGGAGAGACCCAGTACTTC. Amino acid sequence: CAWSVPSGAGETQYF. The chain recombines TRBV30 with TRBJ2-5; possible D gene TRBD2, 6 bases. V lost 0 bases and J lost 4, with 15 bases in between. The germline gives CDR1 GTSNPN, CDR2 SVGIG (reference sequence). The length of the CDR3 is 15 residues.